This T cell receptor beta chain is drawn from a study of cytomegalovirus exposure and HLA in healthy donors. Study-level results: Later on, an analysis tied 15,000 to 20,000 TCR beta sequences to HLA alleles at 0.05 false discovery rate. The CMV antigen specificity of a few CMV-associated chains was confirmed through in vitro analysis.

This clone was observed a handful of times. Its antigen is unidentified. PCR was performed using 60 Vbeta and 13 Jbeta primers. Profiling relied on immunoSEQ multiplex PCR, and the TCRdb table lists in-frame clones only, not all of them. The sample contains about 150,000 clones, less than 10% of which appear only once. Germline V lookup: CDR1 SEHNR, CDR2 FQNEAQ (reference sequence). V lost 4 bases and J lost 5; bases outside the gene matches: 9. This CDR3 has 15 residues. Sequencing was performed on PBMCs. The rearrangement uses TRBV7-9 and TRBJ2-5, with TRBD1 identical over 8 bases. The TCR was taken from a male donor in good health and CMV-seronegative. The CDR3 DNA sequence: TGTGCCAGCAGCTCGGGACAGGCCGTTGGGGAGACCCAGTACTTC. This translates into CASSSGQAVGETQYF. The entire variable domain, with the rest obtained from reference TRBV7-9 and TRBJ2-5, is as follows: DTGVSQNPRHKITKRGQNVTFRCDPISEHNRLYWYRQTLGQGPEFLTYFQNEAQLEKSRLLSDRFSAERPKGSFSTLEIQRTEQGDSAMYLCASSSGQAVGETQYFGPGTRLLVL.